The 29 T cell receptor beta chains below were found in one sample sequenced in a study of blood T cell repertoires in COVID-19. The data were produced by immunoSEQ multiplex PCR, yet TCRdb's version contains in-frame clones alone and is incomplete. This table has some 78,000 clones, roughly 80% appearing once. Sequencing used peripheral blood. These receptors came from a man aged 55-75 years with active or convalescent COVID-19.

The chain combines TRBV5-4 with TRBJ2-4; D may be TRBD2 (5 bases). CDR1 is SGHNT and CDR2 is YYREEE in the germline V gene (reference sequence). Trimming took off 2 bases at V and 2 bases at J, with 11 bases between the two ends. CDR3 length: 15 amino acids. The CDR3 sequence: CASSLGGRPKNIQYF. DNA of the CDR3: TGTGCCAGCAGCTTAGGAGGCAGACCCAAAAACATTCAGTACTTC.

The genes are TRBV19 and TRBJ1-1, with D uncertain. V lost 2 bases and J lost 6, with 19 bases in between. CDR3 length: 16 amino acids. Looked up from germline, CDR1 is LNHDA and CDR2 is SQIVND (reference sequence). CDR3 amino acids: CASSINGIEVSPEAFF. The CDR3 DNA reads TGTGCCAGTAGTATAAACGGGATAGAGGTTTCGCCTGAAGCTTTCTTT.

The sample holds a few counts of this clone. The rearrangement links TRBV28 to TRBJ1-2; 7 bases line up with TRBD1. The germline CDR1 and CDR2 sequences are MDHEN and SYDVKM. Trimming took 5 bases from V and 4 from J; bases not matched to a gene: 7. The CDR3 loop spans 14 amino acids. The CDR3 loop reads CASSRPQGFYGYTF. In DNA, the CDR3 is TGTGCCAGCAGTCGCCCACAGGGGTTCTATGGCTACACCTTC.

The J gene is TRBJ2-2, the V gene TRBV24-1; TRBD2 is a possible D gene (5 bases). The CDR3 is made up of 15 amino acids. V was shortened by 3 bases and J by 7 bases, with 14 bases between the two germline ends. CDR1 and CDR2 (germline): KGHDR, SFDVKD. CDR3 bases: TGTGCCACCAGTGATCCCGCGGGCCCGGACGGGGAGCTGTTTTTT. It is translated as CATSDPAGPDGELFF.

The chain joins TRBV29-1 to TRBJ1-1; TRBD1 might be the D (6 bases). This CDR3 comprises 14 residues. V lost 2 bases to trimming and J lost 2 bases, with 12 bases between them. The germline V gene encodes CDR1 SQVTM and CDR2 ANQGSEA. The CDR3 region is CSVEQGQSNTEAFF. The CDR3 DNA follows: TGCAGCGTTGAACAGGGGCAGAGTAACACTGAAGCTTTCTTT.

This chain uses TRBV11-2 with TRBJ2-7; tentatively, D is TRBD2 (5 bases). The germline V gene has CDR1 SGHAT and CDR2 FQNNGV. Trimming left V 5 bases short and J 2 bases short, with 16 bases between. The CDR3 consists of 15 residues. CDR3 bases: TGTGCCAGCAGCGCCCGGGATTTACTCGCCTACGAGCAGTACTTC. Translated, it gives CASSARDLLAYEQYF.

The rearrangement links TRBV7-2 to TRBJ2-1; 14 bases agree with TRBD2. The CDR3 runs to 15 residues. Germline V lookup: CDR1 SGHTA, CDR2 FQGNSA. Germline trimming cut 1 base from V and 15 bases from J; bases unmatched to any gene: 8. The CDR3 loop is CASSLGLAGGLLPFF. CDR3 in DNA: TGTGCCAGCAGCTTAGGACTAGCGGGGGGGCTACTCCCGTTCTTC.

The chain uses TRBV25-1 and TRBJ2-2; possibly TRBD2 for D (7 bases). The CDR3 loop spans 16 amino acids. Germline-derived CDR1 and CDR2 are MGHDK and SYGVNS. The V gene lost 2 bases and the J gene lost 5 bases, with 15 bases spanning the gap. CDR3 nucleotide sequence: TGTGCCAGCAGTGAACGGGCCGGGGGGCCGACCGGGGAGCTGTTTTTT. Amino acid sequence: CASSERAGGPTGELFF.

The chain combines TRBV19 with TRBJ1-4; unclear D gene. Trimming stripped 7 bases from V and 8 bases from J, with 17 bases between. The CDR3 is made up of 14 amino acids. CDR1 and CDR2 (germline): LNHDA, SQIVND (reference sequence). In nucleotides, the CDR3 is TGTGCCAGTAAAGGAGTCGCCCATGAGGAAAAACTGTTTTTT. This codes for CASKGVAHEEKLFF.

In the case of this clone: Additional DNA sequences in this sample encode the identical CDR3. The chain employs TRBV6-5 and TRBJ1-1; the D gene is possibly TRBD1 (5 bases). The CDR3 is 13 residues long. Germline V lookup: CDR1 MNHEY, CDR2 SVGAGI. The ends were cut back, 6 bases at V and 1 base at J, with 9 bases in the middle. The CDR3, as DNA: TGTGCCAGCAGGGGAACAGGGAACACTGAAGCTTTCTTT. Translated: CASRGTGNTEAFF.

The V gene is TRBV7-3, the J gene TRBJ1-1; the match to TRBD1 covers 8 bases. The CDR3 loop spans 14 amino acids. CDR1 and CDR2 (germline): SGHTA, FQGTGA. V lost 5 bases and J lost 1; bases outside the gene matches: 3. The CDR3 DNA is TGTGCCAGCAGCCGGGGACAGGCGAACACTGAAGCTTTCTTT. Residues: CASSRGQANTEAFF.

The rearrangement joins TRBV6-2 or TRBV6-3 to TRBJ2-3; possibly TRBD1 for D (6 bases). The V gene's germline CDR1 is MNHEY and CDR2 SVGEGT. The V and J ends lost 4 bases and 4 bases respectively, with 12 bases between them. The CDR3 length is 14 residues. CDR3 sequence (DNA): TGTGCCAGCAGTTCCGTGGACAGTTCAGATACGCAGTATTTT. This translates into CASSSVDSSDTQYF.

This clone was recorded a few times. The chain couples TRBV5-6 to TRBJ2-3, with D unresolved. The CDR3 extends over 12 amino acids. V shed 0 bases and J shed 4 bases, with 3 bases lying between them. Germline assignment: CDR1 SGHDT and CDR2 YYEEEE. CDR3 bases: TGTGCCAGCAGCTTGGCCGCAGATACGCAGTATTTT. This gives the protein CASSLAADTQYF. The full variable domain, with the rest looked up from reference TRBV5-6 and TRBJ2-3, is DAGVTQSPTHLIKTRGQQVTLRCSPKSGHDTVSWYQQALGQGPQFIFQYYEEEERQRGNFPDRFSGHQFPNYSSELNVNALLLGDSALYLCASSLAADTQYFGPGTRLTVL.

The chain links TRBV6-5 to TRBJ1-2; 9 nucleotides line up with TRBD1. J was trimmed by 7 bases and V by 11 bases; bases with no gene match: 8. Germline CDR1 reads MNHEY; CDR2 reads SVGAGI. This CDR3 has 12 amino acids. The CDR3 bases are TGTGCCGAGGGACAGGGTGGTTTTGGCTACACCTTC. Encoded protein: CAEGQGGFGYTF.

The CDR3 sequence: CASSPQQGGQETQYF. In DNA form, the CDR3 reads TGTGCCAGCTCACCACAGCAGGGAGGCCAAGAGACCCAGTACTTC. The rearrangement joins TRBV18 to TRBJ2-5, with D possibly matching TRBD2 (6 bases). This CDR3 is built from 15 residues. V shed 1 base and J shed 1 base, with 10 bases lying between them. The germline V gene encodes CDR1 KGHSH and CDR2 LQKENI.

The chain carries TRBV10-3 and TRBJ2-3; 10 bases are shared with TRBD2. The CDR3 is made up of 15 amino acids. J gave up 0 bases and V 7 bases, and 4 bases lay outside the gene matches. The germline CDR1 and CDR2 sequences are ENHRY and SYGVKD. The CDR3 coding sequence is TGTGCCATCAACAAAGCGGGGGGGAGCACAGATACGCAGTATTTT. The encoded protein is CAINKAGGSTDTQYF.

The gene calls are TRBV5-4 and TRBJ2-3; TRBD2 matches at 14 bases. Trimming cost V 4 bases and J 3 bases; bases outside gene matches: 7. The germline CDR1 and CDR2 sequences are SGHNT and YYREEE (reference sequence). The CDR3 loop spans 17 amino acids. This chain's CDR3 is CASSLRLAGGPTDTQYF. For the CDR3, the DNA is TGTGCCAGCAGCCTAAGACTAGCGGGGGGGCCAACAGATACGCAGTATTTT. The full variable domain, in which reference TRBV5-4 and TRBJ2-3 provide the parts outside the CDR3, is ETGVTQSPTHLIKTRGQQVTLRCSSQSGHNTVSWYQQALGQGPQFIFQYYREEENGRGNFPPRFSGLQFPNYSSELNVNALELDDSALYLCASSLRLAGGPTDTQYFGPGTRLTVL.

The CDR3 DNA reads TGTGCCAGCAGCTTGGGCGGTTTCGGCAATCAGCCCCAGCATTTT. Residues: CASSLGGFGNQPQHF. V usage is TRBV5-6 and J usage is TRBJ1-5; D unresolved. CDR1 and CDR2 (germline): SGHDT, YYEEEE. The CDR3 runs to 15 residues. Trimming cost V 0 bases and J 2 bases, with 9 bases left between them.

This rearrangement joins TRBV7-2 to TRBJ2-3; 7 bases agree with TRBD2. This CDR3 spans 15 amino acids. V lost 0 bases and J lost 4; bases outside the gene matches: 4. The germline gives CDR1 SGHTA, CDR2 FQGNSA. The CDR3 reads CASSLAGGRADTQYF. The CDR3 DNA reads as TGTGCCAGCAGCTTAGCCGGGGGGAGGGCAGATACGCAGTATTTT.

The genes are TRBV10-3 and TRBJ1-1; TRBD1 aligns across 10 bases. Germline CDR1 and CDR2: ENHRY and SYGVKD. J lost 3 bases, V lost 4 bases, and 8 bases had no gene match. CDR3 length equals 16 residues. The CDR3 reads CAISAGTGAGDTEAFF. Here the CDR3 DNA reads TGTGCCATCAGTGCGGGGACAGGGGCCGGGGACACTGAAGCTTTCTTT.

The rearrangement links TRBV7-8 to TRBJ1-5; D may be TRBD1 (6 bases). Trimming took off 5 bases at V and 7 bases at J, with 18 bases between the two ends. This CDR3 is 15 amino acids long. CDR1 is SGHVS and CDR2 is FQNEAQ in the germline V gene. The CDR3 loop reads CASSPGNRETQPQHF. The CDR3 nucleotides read TGTGCCAGCAGCCCAGGTAACAGGGAAACGCAGCCCCAGCATTTT.

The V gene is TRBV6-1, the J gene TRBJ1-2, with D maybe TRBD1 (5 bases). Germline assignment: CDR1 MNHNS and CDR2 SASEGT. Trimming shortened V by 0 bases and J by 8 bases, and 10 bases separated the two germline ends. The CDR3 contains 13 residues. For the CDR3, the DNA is TGTGCCAGCAGTGAAGCCAGGGACTGGGGCTACACCTTC. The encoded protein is CASSEARDWGYTF.

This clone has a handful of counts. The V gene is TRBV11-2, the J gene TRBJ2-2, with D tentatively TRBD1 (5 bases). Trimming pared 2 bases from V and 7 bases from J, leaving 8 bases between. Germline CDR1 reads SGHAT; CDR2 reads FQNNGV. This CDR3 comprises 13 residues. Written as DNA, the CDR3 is TGTGCCAGCAGCTTACACAGGAACGGGGAGCTGTTTTTT. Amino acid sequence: CASSLHRNGELFF.

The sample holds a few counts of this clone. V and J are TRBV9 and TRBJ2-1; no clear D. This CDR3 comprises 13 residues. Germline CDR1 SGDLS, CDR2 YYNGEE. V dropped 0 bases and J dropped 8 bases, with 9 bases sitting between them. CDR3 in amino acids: CASSVDLPDEQFF. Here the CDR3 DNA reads TGTGCCAGCAGCGTAGATCTCCCCGATGAGCAGTTCTTC. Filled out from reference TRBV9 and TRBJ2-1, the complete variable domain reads DSGVTQTPKHLITATGQRVTLRCSPRSGDLSVYWYQQSLDQGLQFLIQYYNGEERAKGNILERFSAQQFPDLHSELNLSSLELGDSALYFCASSVDLPDEQFFGPGTRLTVL.

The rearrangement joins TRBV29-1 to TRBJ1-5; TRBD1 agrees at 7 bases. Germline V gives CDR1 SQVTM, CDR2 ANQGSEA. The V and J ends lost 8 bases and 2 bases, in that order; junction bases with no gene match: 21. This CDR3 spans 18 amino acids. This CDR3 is CSLPIFGTASRGNQPQHF. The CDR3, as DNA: TGCAGCCTCCCAATTTTCGGGACAGCCTCAAGGGGCAATCAGCCCCAGCATTTT.

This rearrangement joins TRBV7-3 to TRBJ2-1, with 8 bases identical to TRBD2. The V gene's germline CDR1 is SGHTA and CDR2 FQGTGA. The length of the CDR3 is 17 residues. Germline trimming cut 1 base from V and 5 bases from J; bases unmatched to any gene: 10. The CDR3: CASSLRGGLAGHNEQFF. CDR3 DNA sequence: TGTGCCAGCAGCTTAAGAGGGGGTCTAGCGGGCCACAATGAGCAGTTCTTC.

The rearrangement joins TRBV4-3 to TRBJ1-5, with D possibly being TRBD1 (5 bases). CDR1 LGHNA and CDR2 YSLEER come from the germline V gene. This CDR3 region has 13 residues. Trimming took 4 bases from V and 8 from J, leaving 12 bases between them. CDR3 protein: CASSREGAEPQHF. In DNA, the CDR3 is TGCGCCAGCAGCCGAGAAGGGGCAGAGCCCCAGCATTTT.

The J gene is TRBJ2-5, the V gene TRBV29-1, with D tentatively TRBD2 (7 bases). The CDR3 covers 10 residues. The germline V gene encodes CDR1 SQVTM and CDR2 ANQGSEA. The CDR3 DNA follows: TGCGGGCACGGGGGGCAGACCCAGTACTTC. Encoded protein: CGHGGQTQYF. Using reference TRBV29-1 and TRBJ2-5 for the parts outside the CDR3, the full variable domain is SAVISQKPSRDICQRGTSLTIQCQVDSQVTMMFWYRQQPGQSLTLIATANQGSEATYESGFVIDKFPISRPNLTFSTLTVSNMSPEDSSIYLCGHGGQTQYFGPGTRLLVL.

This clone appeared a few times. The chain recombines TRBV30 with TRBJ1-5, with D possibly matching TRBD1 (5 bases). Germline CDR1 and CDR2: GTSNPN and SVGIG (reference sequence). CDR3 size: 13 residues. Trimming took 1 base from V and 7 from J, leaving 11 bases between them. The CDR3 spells CAWSEAGQQPQHF. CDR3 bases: TGTGCCTGGAGTGAAGCAGGGCAGCAGCCCCAGCATTTT. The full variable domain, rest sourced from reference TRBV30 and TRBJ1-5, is SQTIHQWPATLVQPVGSPLSLECTVEGTSNPNLYWYRQAAGRGLQLLFYSVGIGQISSEVPQNLSASRPQDRQFILSSKKLLLSDSGFYLCAWSEAGQQPQHFGDGTRLSIL.